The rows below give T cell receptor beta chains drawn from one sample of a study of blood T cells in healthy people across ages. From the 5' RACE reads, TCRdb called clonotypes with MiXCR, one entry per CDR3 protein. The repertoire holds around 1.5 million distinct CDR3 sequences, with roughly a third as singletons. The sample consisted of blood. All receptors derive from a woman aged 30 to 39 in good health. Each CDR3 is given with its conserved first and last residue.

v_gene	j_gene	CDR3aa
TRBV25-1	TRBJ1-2	CASSESGTELDYGYTF
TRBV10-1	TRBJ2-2	CASCAVPGELFF
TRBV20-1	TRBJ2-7	CSADDSAYEQYF
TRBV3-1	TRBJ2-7	CASSPAPGTSGGPFYEQYF
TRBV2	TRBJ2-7	CASSWRGHEQYF
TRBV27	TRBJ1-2	CASSSGSGNYGYTF
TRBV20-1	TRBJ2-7	CSATDLDPSSYEQYF
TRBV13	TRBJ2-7	CASSPYSGANEQYF
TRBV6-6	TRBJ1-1	CASSGGGNQAFF
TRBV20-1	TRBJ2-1	CSATPRGGSYNEQFF
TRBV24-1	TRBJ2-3	CATSAKDYLLSTDTQYF
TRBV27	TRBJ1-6	CASSIITGGNSPLHF
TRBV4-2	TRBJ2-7	CASSQLVAGGYEQYF
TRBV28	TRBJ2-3	CASSPPGAGRTDTQYF
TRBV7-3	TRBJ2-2	CASSPQGRNTGELFF
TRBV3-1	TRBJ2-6	CASSRMSGLAGGSGANVLTF
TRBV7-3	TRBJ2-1	CASSPRIAANNEQFF
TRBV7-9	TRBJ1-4	CASSPTPINSREKLFF
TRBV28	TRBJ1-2	CASSSVDRGRVGYTF
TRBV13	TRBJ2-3	CASRGADNTDTQYF
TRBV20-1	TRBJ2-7	CSAPRQGTYEQYF
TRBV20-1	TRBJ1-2	CSARDRYRGSGYGYTF
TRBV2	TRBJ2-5	CASGVDQETQYF
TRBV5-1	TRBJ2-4	CASSYEGHIQYF
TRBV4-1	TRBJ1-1	CASSQEVSENTEAFF
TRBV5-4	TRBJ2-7	CASSFGNLPYEQYF